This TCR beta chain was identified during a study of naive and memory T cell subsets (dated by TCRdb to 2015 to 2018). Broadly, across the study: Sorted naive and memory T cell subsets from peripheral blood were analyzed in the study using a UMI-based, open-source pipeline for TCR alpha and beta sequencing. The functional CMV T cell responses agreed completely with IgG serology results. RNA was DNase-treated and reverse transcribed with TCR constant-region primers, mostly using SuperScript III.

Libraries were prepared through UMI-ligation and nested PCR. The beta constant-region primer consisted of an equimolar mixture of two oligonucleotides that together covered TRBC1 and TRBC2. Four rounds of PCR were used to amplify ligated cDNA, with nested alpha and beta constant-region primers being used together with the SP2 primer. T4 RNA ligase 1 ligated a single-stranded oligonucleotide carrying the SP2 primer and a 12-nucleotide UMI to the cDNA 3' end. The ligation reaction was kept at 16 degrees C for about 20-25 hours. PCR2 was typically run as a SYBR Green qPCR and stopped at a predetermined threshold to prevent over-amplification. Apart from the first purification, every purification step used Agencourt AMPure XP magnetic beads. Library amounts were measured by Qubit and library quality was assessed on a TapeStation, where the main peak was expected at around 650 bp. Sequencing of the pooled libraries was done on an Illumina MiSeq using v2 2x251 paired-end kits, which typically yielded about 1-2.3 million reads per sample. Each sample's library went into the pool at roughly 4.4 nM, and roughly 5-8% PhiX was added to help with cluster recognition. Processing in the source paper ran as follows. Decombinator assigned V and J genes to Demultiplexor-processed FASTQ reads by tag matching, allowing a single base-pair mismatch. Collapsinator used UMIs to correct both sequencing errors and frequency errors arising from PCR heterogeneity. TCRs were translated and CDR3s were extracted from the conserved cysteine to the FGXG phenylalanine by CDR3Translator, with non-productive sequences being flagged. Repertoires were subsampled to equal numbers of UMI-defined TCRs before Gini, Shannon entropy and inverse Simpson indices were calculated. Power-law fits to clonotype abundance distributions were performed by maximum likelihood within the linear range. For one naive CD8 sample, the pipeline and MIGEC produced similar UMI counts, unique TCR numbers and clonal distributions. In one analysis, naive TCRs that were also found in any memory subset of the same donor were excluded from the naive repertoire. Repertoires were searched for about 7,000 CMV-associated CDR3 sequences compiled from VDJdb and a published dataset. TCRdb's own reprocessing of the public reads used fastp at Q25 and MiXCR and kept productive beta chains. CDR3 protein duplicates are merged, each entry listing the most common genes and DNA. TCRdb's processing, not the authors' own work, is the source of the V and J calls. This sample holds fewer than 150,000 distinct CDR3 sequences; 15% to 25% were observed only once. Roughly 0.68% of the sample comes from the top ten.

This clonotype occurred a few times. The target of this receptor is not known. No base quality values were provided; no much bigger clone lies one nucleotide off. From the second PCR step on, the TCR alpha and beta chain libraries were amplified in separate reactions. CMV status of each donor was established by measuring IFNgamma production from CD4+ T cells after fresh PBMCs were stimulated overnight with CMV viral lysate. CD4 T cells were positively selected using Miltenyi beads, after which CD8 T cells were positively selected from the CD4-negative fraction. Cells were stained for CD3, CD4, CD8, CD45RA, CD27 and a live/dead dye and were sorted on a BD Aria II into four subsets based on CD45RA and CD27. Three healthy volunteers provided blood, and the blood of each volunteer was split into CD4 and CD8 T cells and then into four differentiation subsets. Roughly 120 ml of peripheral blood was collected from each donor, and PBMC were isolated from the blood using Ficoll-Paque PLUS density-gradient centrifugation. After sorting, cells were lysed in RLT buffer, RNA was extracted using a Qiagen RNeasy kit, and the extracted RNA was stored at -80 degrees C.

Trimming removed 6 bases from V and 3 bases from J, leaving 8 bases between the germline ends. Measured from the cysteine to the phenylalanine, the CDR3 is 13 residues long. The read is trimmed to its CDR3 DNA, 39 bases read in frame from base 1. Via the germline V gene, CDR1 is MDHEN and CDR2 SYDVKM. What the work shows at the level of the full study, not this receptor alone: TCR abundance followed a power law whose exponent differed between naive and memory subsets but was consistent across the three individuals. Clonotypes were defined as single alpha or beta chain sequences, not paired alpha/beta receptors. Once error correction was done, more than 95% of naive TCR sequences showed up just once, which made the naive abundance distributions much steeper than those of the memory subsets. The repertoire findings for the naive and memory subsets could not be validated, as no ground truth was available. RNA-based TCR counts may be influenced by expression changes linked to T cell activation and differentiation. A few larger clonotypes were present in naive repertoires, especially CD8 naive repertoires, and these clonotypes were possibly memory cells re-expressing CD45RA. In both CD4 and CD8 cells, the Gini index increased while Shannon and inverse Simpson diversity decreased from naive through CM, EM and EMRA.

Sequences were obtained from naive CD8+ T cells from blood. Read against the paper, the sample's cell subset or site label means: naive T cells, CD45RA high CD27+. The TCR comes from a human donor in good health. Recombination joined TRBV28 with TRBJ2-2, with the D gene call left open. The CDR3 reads CASSRLDTGELFF. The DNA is TGTGCCAGCAGCCGGCTGGACACCGGGGAGCTGTTTTTT. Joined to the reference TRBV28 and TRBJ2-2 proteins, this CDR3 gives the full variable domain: DVKVTQSSRYLVKRTGEKVFLECVQDMDHENMFWYRQDPGLGLRLIYFSYDVKMKEKGDIPEGYSVSREKKERFSLILESASTNQTSMYLCASSRLDTGELFFGEGSRLTVL.